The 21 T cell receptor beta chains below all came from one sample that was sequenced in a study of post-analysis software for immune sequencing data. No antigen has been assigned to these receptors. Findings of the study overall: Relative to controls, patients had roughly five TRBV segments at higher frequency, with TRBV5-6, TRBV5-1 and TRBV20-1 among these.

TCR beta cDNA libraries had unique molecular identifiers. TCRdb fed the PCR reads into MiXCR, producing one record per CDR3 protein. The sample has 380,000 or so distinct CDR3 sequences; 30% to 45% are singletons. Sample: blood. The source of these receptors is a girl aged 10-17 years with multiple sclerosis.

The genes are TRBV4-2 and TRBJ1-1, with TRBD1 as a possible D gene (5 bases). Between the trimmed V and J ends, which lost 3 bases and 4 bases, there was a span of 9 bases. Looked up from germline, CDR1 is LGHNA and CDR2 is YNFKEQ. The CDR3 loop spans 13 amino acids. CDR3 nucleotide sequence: TGTGCCAGCAGCCAGAATAGGGGCACTGAAGCTTTCTTT. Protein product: CASSQNRGTEAFF.

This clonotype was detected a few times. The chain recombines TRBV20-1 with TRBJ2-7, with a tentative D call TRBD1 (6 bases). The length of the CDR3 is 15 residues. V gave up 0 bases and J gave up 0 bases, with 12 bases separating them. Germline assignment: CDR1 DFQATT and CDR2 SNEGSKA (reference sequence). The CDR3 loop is CSARDRPDSSYEQYF. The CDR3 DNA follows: TGCAGTGCTAGAGATCGTCCGGACAGCTCCTACGAGCAGTACTTC.

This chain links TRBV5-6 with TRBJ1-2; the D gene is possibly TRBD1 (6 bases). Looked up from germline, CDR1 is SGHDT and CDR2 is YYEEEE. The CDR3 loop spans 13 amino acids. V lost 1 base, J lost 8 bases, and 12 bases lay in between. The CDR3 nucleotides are TGTGCCAGCAGCTTGAGAGGGGGTCGGGGCTACACCTTC. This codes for CASSLRGGRGYTF.

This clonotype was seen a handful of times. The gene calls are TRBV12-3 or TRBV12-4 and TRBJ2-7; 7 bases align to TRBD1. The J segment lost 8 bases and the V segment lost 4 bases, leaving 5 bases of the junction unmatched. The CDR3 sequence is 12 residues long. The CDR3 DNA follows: TGTGCCAGCAGTTCGACAGGGTTACAGCAGTACTTC. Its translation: CASSSTGLQQYF.

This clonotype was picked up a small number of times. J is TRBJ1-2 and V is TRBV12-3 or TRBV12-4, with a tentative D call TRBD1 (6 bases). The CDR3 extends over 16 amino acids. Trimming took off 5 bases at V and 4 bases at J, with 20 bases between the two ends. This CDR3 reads CASSPGASGAVYGYTF. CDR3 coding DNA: TGTGCCAGCAGTCCAGGGGCATCAGGGGCAGTCTATGGCTACACCTTC.

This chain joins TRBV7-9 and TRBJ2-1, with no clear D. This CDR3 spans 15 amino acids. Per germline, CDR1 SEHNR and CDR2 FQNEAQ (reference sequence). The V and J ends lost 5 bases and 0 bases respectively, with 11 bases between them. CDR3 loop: CASSPGAYSYNEQFF. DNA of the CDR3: TGTGCCAGCAGCCCTGGAGCTTACTCCTACAATGAGCAGTTCTTC.

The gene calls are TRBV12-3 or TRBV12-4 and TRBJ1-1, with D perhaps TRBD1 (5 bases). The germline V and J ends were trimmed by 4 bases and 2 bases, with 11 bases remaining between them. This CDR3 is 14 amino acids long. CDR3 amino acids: CASSWGRTNTEAFF. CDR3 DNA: TGTGCCAGCAGTTGGGGACGGACCAACACTGAAGCTTTCTTT.

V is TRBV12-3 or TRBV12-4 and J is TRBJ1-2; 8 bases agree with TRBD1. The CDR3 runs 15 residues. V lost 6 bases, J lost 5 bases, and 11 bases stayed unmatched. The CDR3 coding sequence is TGTGCCAGCAGCCCTGAGACAGGGGAATATTATGGCTACACCTTC. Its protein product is CASSPETGEYYGYTF.

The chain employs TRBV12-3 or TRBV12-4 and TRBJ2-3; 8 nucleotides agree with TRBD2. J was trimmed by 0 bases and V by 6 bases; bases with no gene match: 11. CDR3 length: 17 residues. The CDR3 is CASSPQGTRGSTDTQYF. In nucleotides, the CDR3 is TGTGCCAGCAGCCCTCAAGGGACTAGAGGGAGCACAGATACGCAGTATTTT.

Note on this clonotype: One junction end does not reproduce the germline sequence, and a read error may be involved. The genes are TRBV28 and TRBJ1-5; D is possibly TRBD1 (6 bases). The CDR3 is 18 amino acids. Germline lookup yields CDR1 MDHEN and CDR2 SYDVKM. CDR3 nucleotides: TGTACCAGCAGTTTATTCGACGCCTGGACAGAAACAAATCAGCCCCAGCATTTT. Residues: CTSSLFDAWTETNQPQHF.

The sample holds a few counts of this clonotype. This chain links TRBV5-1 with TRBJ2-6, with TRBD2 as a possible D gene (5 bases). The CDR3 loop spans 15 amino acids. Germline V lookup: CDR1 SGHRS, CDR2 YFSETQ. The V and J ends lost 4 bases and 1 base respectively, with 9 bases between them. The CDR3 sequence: CASSRTGSGANVLTF. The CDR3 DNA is TGCGCCAGCAGCAGGACGGGGTCTGGGGCCAACGTCCTGACTTTC. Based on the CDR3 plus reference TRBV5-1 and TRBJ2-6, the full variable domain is KAGVTQTPRYLIKTRGQQVTLSCSPISGHRSVSWYQQTPGQGLQFLFEYFSETQRNKGNFPGRFSGRQFSNSRSEMNVSTLELGDSALYLCASSRTGSGANVLTFGAGSRLTVL.

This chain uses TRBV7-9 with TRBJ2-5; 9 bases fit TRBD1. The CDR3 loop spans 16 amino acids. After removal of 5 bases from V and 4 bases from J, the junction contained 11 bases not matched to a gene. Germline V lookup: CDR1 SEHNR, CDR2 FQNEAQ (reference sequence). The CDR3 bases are TGTGCCAGCAGCGGAAAGGGGGGGACAGGGAGAGAGACCCAGTACTTC. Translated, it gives CASSGKGGTGRETQYF.

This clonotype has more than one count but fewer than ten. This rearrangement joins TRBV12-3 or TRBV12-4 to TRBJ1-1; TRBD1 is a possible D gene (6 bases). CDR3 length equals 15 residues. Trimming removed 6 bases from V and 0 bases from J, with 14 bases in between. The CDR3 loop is CASRKPQGLNTEAFF. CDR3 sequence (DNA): TGTGCCAGCAGAAAACCACAGGGCCTGAACACTGAAGCTTTCTTT.

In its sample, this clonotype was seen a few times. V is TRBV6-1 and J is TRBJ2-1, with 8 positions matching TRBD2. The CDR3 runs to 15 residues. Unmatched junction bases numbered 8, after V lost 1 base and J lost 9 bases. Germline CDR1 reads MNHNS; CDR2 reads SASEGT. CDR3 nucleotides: TGTGCCAGCAGTGAAGGAAGCGGGGGTCGCGGTGAGCAGTTCTTC. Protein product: CASSEGSGGRGEQFF.

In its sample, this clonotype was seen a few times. The chain's CDR3 is CASSSRTSNQPQHF. CDR3 nucleotides: TGTGCCAGCAGTTCCAGGACCAGCAATCAGCCCCAGCATTTT. The chain carries TRBV6-5 and TRBJ1-5; D not certain. Trimming took off 4 bases at V and 1 base at J, with 8 bases between the two ends. The CDR3 runs to 14 residues. CDR1 and CDR2 (germline): MNHEY, SVGAGI.

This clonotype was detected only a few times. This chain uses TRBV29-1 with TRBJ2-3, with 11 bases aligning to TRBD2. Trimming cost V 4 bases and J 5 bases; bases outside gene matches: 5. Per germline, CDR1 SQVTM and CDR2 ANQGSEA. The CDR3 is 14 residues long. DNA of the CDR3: TGCAGCGTTGCTTTACTAGCGGGAGAAGATACGCAGTATTTT. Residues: CSVALLAGEDTQYF.

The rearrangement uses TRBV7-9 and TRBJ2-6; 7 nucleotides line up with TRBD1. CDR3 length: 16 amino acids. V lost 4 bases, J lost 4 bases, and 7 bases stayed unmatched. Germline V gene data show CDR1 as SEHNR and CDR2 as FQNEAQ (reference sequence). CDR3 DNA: TGTGCCAGCAGCTATGCCGGACAGGTCGGGGCCAACGTCCTGACTTTC. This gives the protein CASSYAGQVGANVLTF.

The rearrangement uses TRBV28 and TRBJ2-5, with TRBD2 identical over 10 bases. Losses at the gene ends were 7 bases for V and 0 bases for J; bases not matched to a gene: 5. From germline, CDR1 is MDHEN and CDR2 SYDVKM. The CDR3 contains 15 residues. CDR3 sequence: CASIASGGYQETQYF. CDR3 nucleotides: TGTGCCAGCATAGCTAGCGGGGGTTACCAAGAGACCCAGTACTTC.

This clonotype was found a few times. The CDR3 DNA follows: TGTGCCAGCAGTGGACAGGGGACGGGGACTGAAGCTTTCTTT. This codes for CASSGQGTGTEAFF. The chain combines TRBV6-6 with TRBJ1-1, with 9 positions matching TRBD1. The CDR3 contains 14 residues. Germline CDR1 MNHNY, CDR2 SVGAGI (reference sequence). With 5 bases clipped from V and 5 bases from J, the junction kept 6 bases outside the gene matches.

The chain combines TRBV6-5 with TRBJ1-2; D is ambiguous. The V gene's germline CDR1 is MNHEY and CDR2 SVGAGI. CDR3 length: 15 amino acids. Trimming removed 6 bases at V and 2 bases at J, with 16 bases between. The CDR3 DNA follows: TGTGCCAGCAGAGTGGCTGCGGCGGTAAACTATGGCTACACCTTC. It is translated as CASRVAAAVNYGYTF.

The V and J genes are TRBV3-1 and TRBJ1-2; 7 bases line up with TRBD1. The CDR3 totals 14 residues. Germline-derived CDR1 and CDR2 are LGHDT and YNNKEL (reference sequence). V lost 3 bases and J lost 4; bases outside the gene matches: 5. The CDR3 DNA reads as TGTGCCAGCAGCCAGAGCAGGGGGTTCTATGGCTACACCTTC. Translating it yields CASSQSRGFYGYTF.